The 21 T cell receptor beta chains below all came from one sample that was sequenced in a study of beta chain features in type 1 diabetes (dated by TCRdb to 2017 to 2018). The receptor library was made with the immunoSEQ multiplex PCR assay. The entire amount of isolated RNA was reverse transcribed using the High Capacity cDNA Reverse Transcription Kit, so the sequenced TCRB transcripts were expressed ones. TCRdb took this table from immuneACCESS and kept in-frame rearrangements with V and J called. Such tables lack part of the clones; where checked against another copy, unresolved V genes explain under half of the gap, and the rest is unexplained. This sample has more than 350,000 clones in its table, and 10% to 12% of those were observed once. Over 0.04% of the sample goes to the ten largest clones. The sequencing sample was made of naive CD4+ T cells from blood. The cell subset or site label of this sample denotes: true naive CD4+ T cells. The receptors here all came from a woman younger than 35 in good health.

Only a few counts were recorded for this clone. The V and J genes are TRBV5-4 and TRBJ2-7; D may match TRBD1 or TRBD2 (5 bases each). V was trimmed by 7 bases and J by 6 bases, leaving 8 bases between them. The germline CDR1 and CDR2 sequences are SGHNT and YYREEE (reference sequence). The CDR3 length is 10 residues. Here the CDR3 DNA reads TGTGCCAGCGGGACCTCCGAGCAGTACTTC. Its protein product is CASGTSEQYF.

Only a few counts were recorded for this clone. This chain connects TRBV4-2 to TRBJ2-3; 10 positions agree with TRBD2. The CDR3 totals 16 residues. Germline CDR1 is LGHNA and CDR2 is YNFKEQ. V lost 4 bases and J lost 3; bases outside the gene matches: 7. The CDR3 loop reads CASSRSSGRPTDTQYF. Written as DNA, the CDR3 is TGTGCCAGCAGCCGCAGTAGCGGGAGGCCGACAGATACGCAGTATTTT.

The chain joins TRBV28 to TRBJ2-2; D gene ambiguous. V was trimmed by 7 bases and J by 0 bases, leaving 9 bases between them. The CDR3 is 14 residues long. CDR1 and CDR2 from the germline V gene are MDHEN and SYDVKM. The CDR3 DNA follows: TGTGCCAGCATCAGACACGCGAACACCGGGGAGCTGTTTTTT. As protein: CASIRHANTGELFF. The whole variable domain, remainder taken from reference TRBV28 and TRBJ2-2, is DVKVTQSSRYLVKRTGEKVFLECVQDMDHENMFWYRQDPGLGLRLIYFSYDVKMKEKGDIPEGYSVSREKKERFSLILESASTNQTSMYLCASIRHANTGELFFGEGSRLTVL.

Only a few counts were recorded for this clone. The chain is built from TRBV10-3 and TRBJ2-3; D uncertain. CDR1 is ENHRY, CDR2 SYGVKD, per germline. V gave up 5 bases and J gave up 0 bases, with 15 bases separating them. The CDR3 loop spans 16 amino acids. As DNA, the CDR3 is TGTGCCATCAGTCGCTCGGCATTTCCTAGCACAGATACGCAGTATTTT. Translating gives CAISRSAFPSTDTQYF.

The chain is built from TRBV7-8 and TRBJ2-6; D gene ambiguous. Between the trimmed V and J ends, which lost 3 bases and 0 bases, there was a span of 9 bases. This CDR3 spans 16 amino acids. CDR1 SGHVS and CDR2 FQNEAQ come from the germline V gene. This chain's CDR3 is CASSFVRYSGANVLTF. CDR3 sequence (DNA): TGTGCCAGCAGCTTTGTCCGGTACTCTGGGGCCAACGTCCTGACTTTC.

As regards this clone: This same CDR3 is encoded by further DNA sequences in the sample. The chain couples TRBV29-1 to TRBJ2-3, with 9 bases identical to TRBD1. V gave up 3 bases and J gave up 4 bases; unmatched junction bases: 2. CDR1 is SQVTM and CDR2 is ANQGSEA in the germline V gene. This CDR3 has 13 residues. The CDR3 DNA is TGCAGCGTTGATGGGACAGGGCCAGATACGCAGTATTTT. Protein product: CSVDGTGPDTQYF.

This clone was detected a few times. J is TRBJ2-3 and V is TRBV18, with 11 nucleotides matching TRBD1. After removal of 6 bases from V and 1 base from J, the junction contained 3 bases not matched to a gene. The CDR3 is made up of 15 amino acids. Germline V CDR1 and CDR2: KGHSH, LQKENI. CDR3 sequence reads: CASSSDRGRTDTQYF. The CDR3 DNA reads TGTGCCAGCTCGTCGGACAGGGGGCGCACAGATACGCAGTATTTT.

The chain employs TRBV29-1 and TRBJ2-2; 7 bases align to TRBD1. Per germline, CDR1 SQVTM and CDR2 ANQGSEA. Trimming took 4 bases from V and 2 from J; bases not matched to a gene: 4. The CDR3 contains 14 residues. The CDR3, as DNA: TGCAGCGTTGTTGGGACAGAAAACACCGGGGAGCTGTTTTTT. Translation: CSVVGTENTGELFF.

The V gene is TRBV4-3, the J gene TRBJ2-3; D not resolved. The V and J ends lost 0 bases and 1 base respectively, with 11 bases between them. The V gene's germline CDR1 is LGHNA and CDR2 YSLEER. The CDR3 covers 16 residues. In nucleotides, the CDR3 is TGCGCCAGCAGCCAAGATGGGGAATTCGGCACAGATACGCAGTATTTT. It specifies CASSQDGEFGTDTQYF.

Written as DNA, the CDR3 is TGCAGCGGAACCGGGCCCGATGAAAAACTGTTTTTT. Protein product: CSGTGPDEKLFF. The chain carries TRBV29-1 and TRBJ1-4; D remains ambiguous. V was cut by 7 bases and J by 6 bases, with 12 bases left in between. From germline, CDR1 is SQVTM and CDR2 ANQGSEA. The CDR3 has 12 residues.

J is TRBJ2-7 and V is TRBV10-3; 8 nucleotides agree with TRBD2. Trimming took 2 bases from V and 0 from J; bases not matched to a gene: 3. The CDR3 runs 15 residues. Per the germline V gene, CDR1 is ENHRY and CDR2 is SYGVKD. CDR3 DNA: TGTGCCATCAGTGAGCCAAGCGGGAGCTCCTACGAGCAGTACTTC. Amino acid sequence: CAISEPSGSSYEQYF.

The sample holds one count of this clone. The rearrangement joins TRBV15 to TRBJ2-3; tentative D call: TRBD2 (5 bases). Trimming left V 5 bases short and J 4 bases short, with 19 bases between. CDR1 and CDR2 (germline): LNHNV, YYDKDF (reference sequence). CDR3 length: 16 residues. Here the CDR3 DNA reads TGTGCCACCAGCCGATCCCCCAGGCTGGGAGCAGATACGCAGTATTTT. Residues: CATSRSPRLGADTQYF.

The chain carries TRBV2 and TRBJ2-7; 7 nucleotides agree with TRBD2. This CDR3 is built from 17 residues. J lost 0 bases, V lost 7 bases, and 15 bases had no gene match. CDR1 is SNHLY and CDR2 is FYNNEI in the germline V gene. This CDR3 is CASTIYASGPYSYEQYF. In DNA form, the CDR3 reads TGTGCCAGCACCATCTATGCTAGCGGACCGTACTCCTACGAGCAGTACTTC.

The V call is TRBV2, the J call TRBJ2-3; D is uncertain. Germline lookup yields CDR1 SNHLY and CDR2 FYNNEI. The CDR3 spans 15 residues. With 4 bases removed from V and 5 bases from J, the gap between germline ends came to 16 bases. In nucleotides, the CDR3 is TGTGCCAGCAGTGGATCTGTAACCCAGATAGATACGCAGTATTTT. Residues: CASSGSVTQIDTQYF.

The rearrangement links TRBV7-2 to TRBJ2-5; no clear D. The CDR3 runs to 14 residues. V was clipped by 5 bases and J by 6 bases, with 16 bases between them. Germline CDR1 is SGHTA and CDR2 is FQGNSA. The CDR3 DNA reads as TGTGCCAGCAGCATCTTACGGGTAGAGAAGACCCAGTACTTC. This gives the protein CASSILRVEKTQYF.

There are a few counts of this clone. The chain combines TRBV7-9 with TRBJ2-5; D remains unclear. V was trimmed by 0 bases and J by 1 base, leaving 6 bases between them. Germline values: CDR1 SEHNR, CDR2 FQNEAQ (reference sequence). The CDR3 contains 14 residues. In DNA, the CDR3 is TGTGCCAGCAGCTTAGCGTCCGGCCAAGAGACCCAGTACTTC. Its translation: CASSLASGQETQYF.

The sample holds a few counts of this clone. This chain uses TRBV11-1 with TRBJ2-1; D is possibly TRBD1 or TRBD2 (5 bases each). There are 15 residues in the CDR3. CDR1 and CDR2 (germline): SGHAT, FQDESV (reference sequence). V shed 6 bases and J shed 0 bases, with 12 bases lying between them. In DNA, the CDR3 is TGTGCCAGCAGGACCCGGGACCACTCCTACAATGAGCAGTTCTTC. Translation: CASRTRDHSYNEQFF.

This clone was observed a few times. The chain joins TRBV15 to TRBJ1-1; a possible D gene is TRBD1 (5 bases). V lost 5 bases to trimming and J lost 0 bases, with 22 bases between them. Germline V CDR1 and CDR2: LNHNV, YYDKDF (reference sequence). The CDR3 loop spans 18 amino acids. CDR3 in DNA: TGTGCCACCAGCCCGACAGCCGGAAATTCCCACATGAACACTGAAGCTTTCTTT. It yields the protein CATSPTAGNSHMNTEAFF. The variable domain in full, with the rest retrieved from reference TRBV15 and TRBJ1-1, is DAMVIQNPRYQVTQFGKPVTLSCSQTLNHNVMYWYQQKSSQAPKLLFHYYDKDFNNEADTPDNFQSRRPNTSFCFLDIRSPGLGDTAMYLCATSPTAGNSHMNTEAFFGQGTRLTVV.

This clone occurred a few times. The chain uses TRBV7-6 and TRBJ2-1, with TRBD1 as a possible D gene (6 bases). Trimming pared 3 bases from V and 5 bases from J, leaving 17 bases between. The V gene's germline CDR1 is SGHVS and CDR2 FNYEAQ. The CDR3 covers 16 residues. CDR3 protein: CASSFSGTRGHNEQFF. CDR3 DNA sequence: TGTGCCAGCAGCTTCTCCGGGACAAGGGGACACAATGAGCAGTTCTTC.

This clone was seen a handful of times. The gene calls are TRBV18 and TRBJ2-3, with no clear D. Germline CDR1 KGHSH, CDR2 LQKENI. V dropped 3 bases and J dropped 2 bases, with 9 bases sitting between them. This CDR3 comprises 14 residues. The CDR3 nucleotides are TGTGCCAGCTCACCGACCTCGGCCACAGATACGCAGTATTTT. As protein: CASSPTSATDTQYF.

This clone was counted a few times. The DNA for the CDR3 is TGTGCCAGCAGTCCTCAAACTCGGGGTCAGCCCCAGCATTTT. It is translated as CASSPQTRGQPQHF. The V gene is TRBV2, the J gene TRBJ1-5; no clear D. This CDR3 comprises 14 residues. V shed 5 bases and J shed 6 bases, with 14 bases lying between them. Germline lookup yields CDR1 SNHLY and CDR2 FYNNEI.